This T cell receptor beta chain came from a study of Graves' ophthalmopathy and Graves' hyperthyroidism. Whole-study results and caveats: Thyroid clonotypes that were expanded above 0.001 frequency mostly also appeared in blood. A classifier, a 13-signature model, separated ophthalmopathy from stable hyperthyroidism with nearly 90% sensitivity and less than 83% specificity.

Scientists amplified the TCR beta CDR3 regions from RNA transcripts. Second-round multiplex PCR followed a first-round RT-PCR using HTBI primers. TCRdb called the multiplex PCR reads again in MiXCR, with one record for every CDR3 protein. The profile shows about 220,000 distinct CDR3 sequences, approximately 21% of them singletons. CDR1 and CDR2 (germline): DFQATT, SNEGSKA (reference sequence). The V gene lost 2 bases and the J gene lost 4 bases, with 12 bases spanning the gap. The CDR3 is 14 residues long. Ophthalmopathy in the donors was of moderate-to-severe activity, with CAS ≥3, NOSPECS ≥4 and duration under 3 months. At least ten counts were recorded for this clonotype. Its antigen is currently unknown.

This receptor was identified in a woman aged 45-65 years with Graves' ophthalmopathy. J is TRBJ1-3 and V is TRBV20-1; the D gene is possibly TRBD1 (5 bases). The material sequenced was peripheral blood. The CDR3 spells CSARSWKGGNTIYF. The DNA for the CDR3 is TGCAGTGCTAGAAGCTGGAAGGGGGGAAACACCATATATTTT.